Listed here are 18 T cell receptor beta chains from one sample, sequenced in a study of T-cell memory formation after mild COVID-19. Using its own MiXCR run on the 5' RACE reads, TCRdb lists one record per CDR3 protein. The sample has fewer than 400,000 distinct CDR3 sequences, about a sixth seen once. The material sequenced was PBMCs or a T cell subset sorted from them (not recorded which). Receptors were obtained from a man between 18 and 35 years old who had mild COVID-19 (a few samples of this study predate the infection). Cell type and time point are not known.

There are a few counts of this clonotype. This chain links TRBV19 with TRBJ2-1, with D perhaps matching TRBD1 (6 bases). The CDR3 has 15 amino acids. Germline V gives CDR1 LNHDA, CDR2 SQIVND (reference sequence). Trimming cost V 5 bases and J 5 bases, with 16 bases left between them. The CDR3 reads CASSPRQAQDNEQFF. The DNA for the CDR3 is TGTGCCAGTAGTCCTAGACAGGCGCAGGACAATGAGCAGTTCTTC. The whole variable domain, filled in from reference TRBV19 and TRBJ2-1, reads DGGITQSPKYLFRKEGQNVTLSCEQNLNHDAMYWYRQDPGQGLRLIYYSQIVNDFQKGDIAEGYSVSREKKESFPLTVTSAQKNPTAFYLCASSPRQAQDNEQFFGPGTRLTVL.

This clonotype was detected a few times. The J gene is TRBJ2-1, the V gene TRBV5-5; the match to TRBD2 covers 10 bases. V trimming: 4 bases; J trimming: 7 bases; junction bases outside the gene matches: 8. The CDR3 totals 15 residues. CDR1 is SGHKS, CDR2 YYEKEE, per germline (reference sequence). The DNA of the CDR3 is TGTGCCAGCAGCATGGGGGCTAGCGGGGGAAATGAGCAGTTCTTC. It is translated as CASSMGASGGNEQFF.

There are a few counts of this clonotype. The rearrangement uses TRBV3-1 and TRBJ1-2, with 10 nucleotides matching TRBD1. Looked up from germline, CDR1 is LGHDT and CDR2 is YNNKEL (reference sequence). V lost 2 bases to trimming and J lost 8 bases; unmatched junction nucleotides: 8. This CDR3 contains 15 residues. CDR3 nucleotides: TGTGCCAGCAGCCAATCCGGGACAGGGGTACCGGGCTACACCTTC. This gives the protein CASSQSGTGVPGYTF.

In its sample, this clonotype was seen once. CDR3 in DNA: TGCGCCAGCAGCCAAGTTCCGGGACCGAACTACGAGCAGTACGTC. This encodes CASSQVPGPNYEQYV. The chain uses TRBV4-1 and TRBJ2-7, with D tentatively TRBD1 or TRBD2 (5 bases each). The CDR3 runs to 15 residues. V dropped 1 base and J dropped 3 bases, with 13 bases sitting between them. The germline gives CDR1 MGHRA, CDR2 YSYEKL.

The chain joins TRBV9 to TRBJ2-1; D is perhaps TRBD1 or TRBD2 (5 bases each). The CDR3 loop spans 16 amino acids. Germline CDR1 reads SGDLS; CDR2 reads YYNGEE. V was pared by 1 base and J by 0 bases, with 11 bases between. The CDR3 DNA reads TGTGCCAGCAGCGTACGGGGCGACGGCTCCTACAATGAGCAGTTCTTC. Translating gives CASSVRGDGSYNEQFF.

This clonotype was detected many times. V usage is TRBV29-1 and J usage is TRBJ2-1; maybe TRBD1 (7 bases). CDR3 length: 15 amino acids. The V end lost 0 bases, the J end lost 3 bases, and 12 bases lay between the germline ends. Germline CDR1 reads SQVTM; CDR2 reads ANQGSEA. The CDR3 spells CSVEDPGGHYNEQFF. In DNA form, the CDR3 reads TGCAGCGTTGAAGATCCAGGGGGGCACTACAATGAGCAGTTCTTC.

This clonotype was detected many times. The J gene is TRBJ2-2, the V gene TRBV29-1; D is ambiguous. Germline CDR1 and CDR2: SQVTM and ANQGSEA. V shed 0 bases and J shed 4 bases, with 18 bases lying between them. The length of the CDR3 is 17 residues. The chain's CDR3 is CSVEDWGSEDSTGELFF. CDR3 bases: TGCAGCGTTGAAGATTGGGGTTCTGAGGATTCCACCGGGGAGCTGTTTTTT.

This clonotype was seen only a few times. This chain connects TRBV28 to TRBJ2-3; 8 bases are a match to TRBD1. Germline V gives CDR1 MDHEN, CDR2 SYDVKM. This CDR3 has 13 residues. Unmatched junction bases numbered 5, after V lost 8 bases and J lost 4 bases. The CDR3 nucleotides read TGTGCCAGCGGGACAGGTGGGGCAGATACGCAGTATTTT. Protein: CASGTGGADTQYF.

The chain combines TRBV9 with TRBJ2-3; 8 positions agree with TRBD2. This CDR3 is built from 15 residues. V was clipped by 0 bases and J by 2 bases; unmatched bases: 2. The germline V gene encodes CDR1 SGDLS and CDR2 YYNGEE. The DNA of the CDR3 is TGTGCCAGCAGCGTAGCGCGGGGGGCCACAGATACGCAGTATTTT. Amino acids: CASSVARGATDTQYF.

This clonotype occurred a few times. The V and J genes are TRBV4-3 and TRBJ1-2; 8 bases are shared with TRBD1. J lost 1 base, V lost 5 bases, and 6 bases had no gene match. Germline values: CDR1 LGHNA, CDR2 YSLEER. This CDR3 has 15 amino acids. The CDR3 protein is CASSSLQGDNYGYTF. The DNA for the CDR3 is TGCGCCAGCAGCTCGTTACAGGGGGATAACTATGGCTACACCTTC.

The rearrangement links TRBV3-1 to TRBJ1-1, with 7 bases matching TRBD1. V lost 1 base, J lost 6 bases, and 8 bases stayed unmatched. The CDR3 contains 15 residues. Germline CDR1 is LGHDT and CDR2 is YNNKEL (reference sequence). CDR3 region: CASSQVRLGGAEAFF. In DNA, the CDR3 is TGTGCCAGCAGCCAAGTTAGGTTAGGGGGCGCTGAAGCTTTCTTT.

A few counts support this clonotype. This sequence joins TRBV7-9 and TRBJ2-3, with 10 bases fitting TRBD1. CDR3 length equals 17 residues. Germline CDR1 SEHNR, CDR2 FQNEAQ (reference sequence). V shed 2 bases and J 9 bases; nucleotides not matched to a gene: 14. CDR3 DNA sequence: TGTGCCAGCAGCTTACCACGTGGGACAGGGGCGGCACACACGCAGTATTTT. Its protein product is CASSLPRGTGAAHTQYF.

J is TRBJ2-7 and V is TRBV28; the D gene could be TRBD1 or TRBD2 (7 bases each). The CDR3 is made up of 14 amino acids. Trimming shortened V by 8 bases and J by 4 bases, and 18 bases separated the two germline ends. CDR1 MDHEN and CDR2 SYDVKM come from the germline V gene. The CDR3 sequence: CASARGGHPYEQYV. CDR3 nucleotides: TGTGCCAGCGCCAGGGGGGGTCACCCTTACGAGCAGTACGTC.

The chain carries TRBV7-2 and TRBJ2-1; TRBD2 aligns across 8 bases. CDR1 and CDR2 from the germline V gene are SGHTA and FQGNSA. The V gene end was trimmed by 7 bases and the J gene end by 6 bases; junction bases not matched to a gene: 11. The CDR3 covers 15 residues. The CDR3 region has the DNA TGTGCCAGCATTCTAGAGGTAGCGGGGTCCAATGAGCAGTTCTTC. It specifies CASILEVAGSNEQFF.

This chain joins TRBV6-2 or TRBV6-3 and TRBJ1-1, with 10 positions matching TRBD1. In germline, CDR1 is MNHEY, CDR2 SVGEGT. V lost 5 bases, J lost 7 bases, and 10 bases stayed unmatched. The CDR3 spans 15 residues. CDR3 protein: CASSHPTGGLHEAFF. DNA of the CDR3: TGTGCCAGCAGTCACCCGACAGGGGGCCTCCATGAAGCTTTCTTT.

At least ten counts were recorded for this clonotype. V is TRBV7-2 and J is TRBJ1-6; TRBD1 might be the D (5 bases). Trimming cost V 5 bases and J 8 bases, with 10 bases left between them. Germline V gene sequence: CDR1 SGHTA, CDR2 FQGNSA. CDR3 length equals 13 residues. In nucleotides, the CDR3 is TGTGCCAGCAGCGGACAATTAGATTCACCCCTCCACTTT. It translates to CASSGQLDSPLHF. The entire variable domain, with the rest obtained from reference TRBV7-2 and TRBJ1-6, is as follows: GAGVSQSPSNKVTEKGKDVELRCDPISGHTALYWYRQSLGQGLEFLIYFQGNSAPDKSGLPSDRFSAERTGGSVSTLTIQRTQQEDSAVYLCASSGQLDSPLHFGNGTRLTVT.

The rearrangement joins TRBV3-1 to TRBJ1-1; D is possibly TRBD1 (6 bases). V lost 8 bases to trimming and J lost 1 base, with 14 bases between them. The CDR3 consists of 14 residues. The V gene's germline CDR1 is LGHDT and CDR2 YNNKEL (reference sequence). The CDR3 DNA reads TGTGCCAGCCGGGTGCGAGGGGGGAACACTGAAGCTTTCTTT. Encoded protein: CASRVRGGNTEAFF.

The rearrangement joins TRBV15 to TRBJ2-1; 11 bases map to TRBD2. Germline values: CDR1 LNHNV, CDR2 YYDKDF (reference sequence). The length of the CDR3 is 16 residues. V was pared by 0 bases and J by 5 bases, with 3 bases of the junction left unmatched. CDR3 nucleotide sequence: TGTGCCACCAGCAGAGACGGGACTAGCGGCAACAATGAGCAGTTCTTC. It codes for CATSRDGTSGNNEQFF.